These T cell receptor beta chains were read from a single sample in a study of cytomegalovirus exposure and HLA in healthy donors. Sequencing was performed with immunoSEQ multiplex PCR; in TCRdb, only in-frame clones are kept and a portion is missing. This sample has some 110,000 clones, with approximately 79% found just once. The sequencing sample was made of PBMCs. The receptors originated from a man aged 45-65 years in good health and CMV-seropositive. The CDR3 runs from the conserved cysteine through the conserved F or W. The D gene is left open where the match is weak. Not every row has a clone size; where given, it reads once, few, many or a size class.

NA	TRBD2	TRBJ2-3	TRBV19	TGTGCCAGTACCGGACTAGCGGGACGAGATACGCAGTATTTT	CASTGLAGRDTQYF
NA	NA	TRBJ1-2	TRBV7-9	TGTGCCAGCAGCTTAGGGCCATACTATGGCTACACCTTC	CASSLGPYYGYTF
NA	TRBD1	TRBJ1-1	TRBV20-1	TGCAGCGGGACAGGCAACACTGAAGCTTTCTTT	CSGTGNTEAFF
once	TRBD1	TRBJ1-2	TRBV2	TGTGCCAGCAGTCCTACCCAGGGGGCGAACTATGGCTACACCTTC	CASSPTQGANYGYTF
NA	TRBD2	TRBJ2-3	TRBV7-2	TGTGCCAGCAGCTCCCGACTAGCCACTAGCACAGATACGCAGTATTTT	CASSSRLATSTDTQYF
NA	TRBD1	TRBJ2-7	TRBV5-4	TGTGCCAGCAGCTCGGACAGGGGCGTAATAAACGAGCAGTACTTC	CASSSDRGVINEQYF
NA	TRBD1	TRBJ1-2	TRBV2	TGTGCCAGCAGACAGGGACAGGGAGTCTATGGCTACACCTTC	CASRQGQGVYGYTF
NA	NA	TRBJ1-1	TRBV7-9	TGTGCCAGCAGCTCAGTACAAGCCGCGGGAGCTTTCTTT	CASSSVQAAGAFF
NA	NA	TRBJ1-2	TRBV6-1	TGTGCCAGCAGTGAGGTGCCGGGTGCTAACTATGGCTACACCTTC	CASSEVPGANYGYTF
NA	NA	TRBJ2-1	TRBV5-6	TGTGCCAGCCTCAGGGTGAGCTCCTACAATGAGCAGTTCTTC	CASLRVSSYNEQFF
once	NA	TRBJ1-1	TRBV7-2	TGTGCCAGCAGCTTATATACTGAAGCTTTCTTT	CASSLYTEAFF
NA	NA	TRBJ1-1	TRBV5-1	TGCGCCAGCAGCGCCGGGACTCCCTACGTCAACACTGAAGCTTTCTTT	CASSAGTPYVNTEAFF
NA	TRBD2	TRBJ2-1	TRBV27	TGTGCCAGCAGTTCTCTAGCGGGAGGGCTCAATGAGCAGTTCTTC	CASSSLAGGLNEQFF
NA	NA	TRBJ1-5	TRBV27	TGTGCCAGCGGGGGGAGGGGTCAGCCCCAGCATTTT	CASGGRGQPQHF
NA	TRBD1	TRBJ1-6	TRBV28	TGTGCCAGCAGGCGCGGGGGTCCAGGGGGCATTATACCCCTCCACTTT	CASRRGGPGGIIPLHF
few	TRBD2	TRBJ2-1	TRBV27	TGTGCCAGCGCCCGGACTAGCGGGGACGACAATGAGCAGTTCTTC	CASARTSGDDNEQFF